The 3 T cell receptor beta chains given below trace back to one sample, sequenced in a study of blood T cells in healthy people across ages. A J-beta primer mix and a sample-barcoded 5' primer were used in a second PCR of about 7 to 12 cycles. One entry per CDR3 protein, called by TCRdb with MiXCR from the 5' RACE reads. The data contain over 1,300,000 distinct CDR3 sequences, approximately 59% of them singletons. Sequencing was carried out using blood. The receptors come from a young man in good health.

The V call is TRBV2, the J call TRBJ2-4, with 11 bases matching TRBD1. The tail of the sequence fits TRBJ2-7 better, so the J call may be wrong. This CDR3 is 15 amino acids long. Germline CDR1 is SNHLY and CDR2 is FYNNEI. CDR3 region: CARNGLDRGLVEQYF. The CDR3 bases are TGTGCCAGAAACGGATTGGACAGGGGGCTTGTCGAGCAGTACTTC.

This clonotype was seen a few times. The chain recombines TRBV7-9 with TRBJ2-1; 8 nucleotides align to TRBD1. The trim removed 5 bases at V and 5 bases at J, leaving 8 bases unmatched. Germline CDR1 reads SEHNR; CDR2 reads FQNEAQ (reference sequence). The CDR3 is 15 amino acids. The CDR3 coding sequence is TGTGCCAGCAGCGGCCTGGACAGGGAGGACAATGAGCAGTTCTTC. It encodes CASSGLDREDNEQFF.

This clonotype was picked up a small number of times. CDR3 region: CASSEDHIVGNEQYF. The DNA for the CDR3 is TGCGCCAGCAGTGAAGACCACATAGTAGGGAACGAGCAGTACTTC. This sequence joins TRBV10-1 and TRBJ2-7; D unresolved. V was clipped by 3 bases and J by 5 bases, with 17 bases between them. The CDR3 contains 15 residues. The germline V gene has CDR1 WNHNN and CDR2 SYGVQD (reference sequence).